This T cell receptor beta chain was sequenced during a study of response to subunit inactivated influenza vaccine. Study-wide results and limits: Few new T cells, the authors suggested, are recruited by each seasonal influenza vaccination.

This clonotype was picked up a small number of times. Its antigen is unknown. One entry per CDR3 protein results from TCRdb running MiXCR on the RT-PCR reads. The sample carries 500,000 to 600,000 distinct CDR3 sequences, 11% recorded once. Germline-derived CDR1 and CDR2 are KGHSH and LQKENI. Trimming took off 3 bases at V and 4 bases at J, with 19 bases between the two ends. The CDR3 is made up of 17 amino acids. These sequences were also reported in another study, on T cells expressing NK-cell markers. That work contributes: Beta-chain TCR cDNA was generated via 5'RACE template switching with UMIs.

The material sequenced was PBMCs from blood, taken on the day of vaccination. The rearrangement joins TRBV18 to TRBJ2-1; a possible D gene is TRBD2 (7 bases). This receptor was identified in a man aged 50-59 years who received an inactivated influenza vaccine. The CDR3 DNA follows: TGTGCCAGCTCACCCTTAGGGGGGTCTAGCGGATACAATGAGCAGTTCTTC. It encodes CASSPLGGSSGYNEQFF.